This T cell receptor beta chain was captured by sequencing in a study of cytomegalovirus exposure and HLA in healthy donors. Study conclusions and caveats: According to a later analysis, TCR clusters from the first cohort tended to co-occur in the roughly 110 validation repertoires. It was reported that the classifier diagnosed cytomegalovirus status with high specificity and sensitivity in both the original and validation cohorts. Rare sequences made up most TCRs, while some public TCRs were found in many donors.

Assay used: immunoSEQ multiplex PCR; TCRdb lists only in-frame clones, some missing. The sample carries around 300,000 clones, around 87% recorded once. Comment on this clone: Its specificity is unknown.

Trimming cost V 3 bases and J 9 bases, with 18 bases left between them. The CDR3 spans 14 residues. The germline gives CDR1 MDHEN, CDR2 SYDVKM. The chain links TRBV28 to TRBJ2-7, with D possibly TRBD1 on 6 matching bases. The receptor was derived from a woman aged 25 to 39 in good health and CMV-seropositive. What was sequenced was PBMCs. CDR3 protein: CASSFSTLQGVQYF. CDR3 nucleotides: TGTGCCAGCAGTTTCTCCACCCTACAGGGCGTGCAGTACTTC.